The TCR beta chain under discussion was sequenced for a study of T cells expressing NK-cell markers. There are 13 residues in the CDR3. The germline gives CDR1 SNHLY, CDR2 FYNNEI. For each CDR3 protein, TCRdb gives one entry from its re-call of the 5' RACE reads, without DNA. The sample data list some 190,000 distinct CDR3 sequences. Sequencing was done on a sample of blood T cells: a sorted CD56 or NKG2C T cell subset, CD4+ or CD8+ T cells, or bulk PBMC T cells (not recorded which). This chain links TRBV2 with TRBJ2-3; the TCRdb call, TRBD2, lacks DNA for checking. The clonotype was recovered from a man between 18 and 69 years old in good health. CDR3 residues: CASDGGLALTQYF.